This T cell receptor beta chain was retrieved from a study of blood T cells in healthy people across ages. The study's findings and limits: Donor CMV status was unknown, possibly confounding expanded clonotype changes.

Between the trimmed V and J ends, which lost 5 bases and 2 bases, there was a span of 3 bases. The CDR3 consists of 12 residues. Germline-derived CDR1 and CDR2 are SGHTA and FQGTGA. For the second PCR, which ran for about 7 to 11 cycles, a sample-barcoded 5' primer and a J-beta primer mix were used. TCRdb analysed the 5' RACE reads with MiXCR anew, one entry per CDR3 protein. This sample yields 600,000 to 800,000 distinct CDR3 sequences, of which roughly half are seen a single time; approximately 12% belongs to the top ten. This clonotype occurred many times. What it binds is unknown. This rearrangement joins TRBV7-3 to TRBJ2-2; D gene ambiguous. The sequenced sample consisted of blood. This TCR derives from a woman of 80 years or more in good health. The DNA for the CDR3 is TGTGCCAGCAGCGGAAACACCGGGGAGCTGTTTTTT. Its translation is CASSGNTGELFF.